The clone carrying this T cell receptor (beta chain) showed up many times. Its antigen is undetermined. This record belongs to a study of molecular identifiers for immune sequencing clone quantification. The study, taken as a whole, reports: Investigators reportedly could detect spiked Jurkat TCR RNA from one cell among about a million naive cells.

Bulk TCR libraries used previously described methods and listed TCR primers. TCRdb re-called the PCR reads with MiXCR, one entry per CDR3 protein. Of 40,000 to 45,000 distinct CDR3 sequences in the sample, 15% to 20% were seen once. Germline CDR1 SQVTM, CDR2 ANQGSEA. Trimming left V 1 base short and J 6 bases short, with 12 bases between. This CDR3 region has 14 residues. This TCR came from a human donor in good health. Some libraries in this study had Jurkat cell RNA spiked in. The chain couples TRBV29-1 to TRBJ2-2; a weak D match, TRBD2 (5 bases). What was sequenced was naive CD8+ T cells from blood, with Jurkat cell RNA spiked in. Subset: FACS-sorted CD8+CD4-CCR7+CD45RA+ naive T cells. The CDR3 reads CSVEARLAPGELFF. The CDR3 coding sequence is TGCAGCGTTGAAGCGCGGCTAGCTCCCGGGGAGCTGTTTTTT.